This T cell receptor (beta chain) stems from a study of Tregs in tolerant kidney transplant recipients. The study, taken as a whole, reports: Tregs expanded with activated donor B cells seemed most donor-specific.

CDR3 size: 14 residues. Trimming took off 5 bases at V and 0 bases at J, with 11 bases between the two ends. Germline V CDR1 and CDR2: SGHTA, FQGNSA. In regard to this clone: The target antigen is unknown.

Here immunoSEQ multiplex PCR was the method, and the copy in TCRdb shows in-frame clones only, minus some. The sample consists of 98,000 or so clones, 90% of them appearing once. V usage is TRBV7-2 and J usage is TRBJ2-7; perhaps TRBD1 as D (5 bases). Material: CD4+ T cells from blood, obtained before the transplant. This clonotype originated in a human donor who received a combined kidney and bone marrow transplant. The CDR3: CASSPTGHSYEQYF. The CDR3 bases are TGTGCCAGCAGCCCGACCGGACACTCCTACGAGCAGTACTTC.